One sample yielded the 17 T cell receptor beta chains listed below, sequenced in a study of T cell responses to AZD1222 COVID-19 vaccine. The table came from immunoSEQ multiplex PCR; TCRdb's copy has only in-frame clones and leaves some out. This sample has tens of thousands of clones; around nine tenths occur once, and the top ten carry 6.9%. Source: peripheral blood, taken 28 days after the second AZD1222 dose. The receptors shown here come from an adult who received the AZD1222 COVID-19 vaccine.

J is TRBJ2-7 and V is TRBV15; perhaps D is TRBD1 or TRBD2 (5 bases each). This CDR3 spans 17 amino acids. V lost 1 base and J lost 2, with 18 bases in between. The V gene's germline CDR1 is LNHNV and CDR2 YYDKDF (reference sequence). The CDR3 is CATSRAAERGPTYEQYF. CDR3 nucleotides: TGTGCCACCAGCAGAGCTGCAGAGAGGGGCCCTACCTACGAGCAGTACTTC.

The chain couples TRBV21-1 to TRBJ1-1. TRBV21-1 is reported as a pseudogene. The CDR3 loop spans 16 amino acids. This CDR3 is CASSKVSREKNTEAFF. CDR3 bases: TGTGCCAGCAGCAAAGTTAGTCGGGAAAAGAACACTGAAGCTTTCTTT.

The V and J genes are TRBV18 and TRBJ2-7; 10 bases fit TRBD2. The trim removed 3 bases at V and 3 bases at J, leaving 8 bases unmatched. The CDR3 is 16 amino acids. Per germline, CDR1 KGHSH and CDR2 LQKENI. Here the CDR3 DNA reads TGTGCCAGCTCACCTGCCCAAATAGCGGGAGGCTACGAGCAGTACTTC. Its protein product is CASSPAQIAGGYEQYF.

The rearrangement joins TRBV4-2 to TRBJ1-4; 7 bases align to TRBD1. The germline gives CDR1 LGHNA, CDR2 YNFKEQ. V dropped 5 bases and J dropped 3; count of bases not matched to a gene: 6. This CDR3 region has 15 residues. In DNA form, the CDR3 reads TGTGCCAGCAGCGAAACGGGACAGCCTAATGAAAAACTGTTTTTT. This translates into CASSETGQPNEKLFF.

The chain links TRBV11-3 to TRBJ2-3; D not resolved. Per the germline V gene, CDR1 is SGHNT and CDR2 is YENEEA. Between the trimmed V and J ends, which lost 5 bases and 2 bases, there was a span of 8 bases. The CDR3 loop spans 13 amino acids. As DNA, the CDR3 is TGTGCCAGCAGCCCCCGGACCACAGATACGCAGTATTTT. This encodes CASSPRTTDTQYF.

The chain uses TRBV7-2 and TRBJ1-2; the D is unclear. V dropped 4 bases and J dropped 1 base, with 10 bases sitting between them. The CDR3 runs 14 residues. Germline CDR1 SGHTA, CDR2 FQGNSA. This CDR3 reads CASSSSRNNYGYTF. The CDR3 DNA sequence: TGTGCCAGCAGCTCGAGCAGAAATAACTATGGCTACACCTTC.

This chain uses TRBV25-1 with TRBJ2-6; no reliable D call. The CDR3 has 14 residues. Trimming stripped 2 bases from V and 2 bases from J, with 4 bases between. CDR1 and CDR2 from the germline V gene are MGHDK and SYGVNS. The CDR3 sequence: CASSEQAGANVLTF. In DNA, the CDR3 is TGTGCCAGCAGTGAACAGGCTGGGGCCAACGTCCTGACTTTC. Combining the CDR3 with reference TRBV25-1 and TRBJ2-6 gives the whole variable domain EADIYQTPRYLVIGTGKKITLECSQTMGHDKMYWYQQDPGMELHLIHYSYGVNSTEKGDLSSESTVSRIRTEHFPLTLESARPSHTSQYLCASSEQAGANVLTFGAGSRLTVL.

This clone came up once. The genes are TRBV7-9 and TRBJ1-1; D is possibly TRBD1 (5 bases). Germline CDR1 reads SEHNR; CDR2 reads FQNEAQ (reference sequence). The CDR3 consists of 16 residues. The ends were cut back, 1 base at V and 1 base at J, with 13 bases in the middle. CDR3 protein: CASSLGTGRANTEAFF. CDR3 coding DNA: TGTGCCAGCAGCTTAGGTACCGGCAGGGCGAACACTGAAGCTTTCTTT.

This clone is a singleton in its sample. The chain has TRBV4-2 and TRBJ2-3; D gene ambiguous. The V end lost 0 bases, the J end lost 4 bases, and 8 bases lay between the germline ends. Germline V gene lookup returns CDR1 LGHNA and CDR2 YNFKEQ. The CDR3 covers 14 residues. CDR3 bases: TGTGCCAGCAGCCAAGAACCCGAACCAGATACGCAGTATTTT. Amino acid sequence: CASSQEPEPDTQYF.

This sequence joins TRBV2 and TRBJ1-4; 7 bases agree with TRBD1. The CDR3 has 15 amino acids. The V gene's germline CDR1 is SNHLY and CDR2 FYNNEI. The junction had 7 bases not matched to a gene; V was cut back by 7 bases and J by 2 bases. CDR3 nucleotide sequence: TGTGCCAGCAAAAGACAGGGTTCTACTAATGAAAAACTGTTTTTT. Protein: CASKRQGSTNEKLFF.

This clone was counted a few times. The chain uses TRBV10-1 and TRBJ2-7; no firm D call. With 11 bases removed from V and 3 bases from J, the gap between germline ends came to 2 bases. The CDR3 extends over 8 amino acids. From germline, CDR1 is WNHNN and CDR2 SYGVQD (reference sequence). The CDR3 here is CAHYEQYF. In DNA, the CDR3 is TGCGCCCACTACGAGCAGTACTTC.

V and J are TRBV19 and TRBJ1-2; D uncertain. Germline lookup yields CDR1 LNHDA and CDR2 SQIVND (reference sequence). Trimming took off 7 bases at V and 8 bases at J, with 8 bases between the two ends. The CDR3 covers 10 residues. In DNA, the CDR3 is TGTGCCAGTAAGGAGAACGGCTACACCTTC. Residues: CASKENGYTF.

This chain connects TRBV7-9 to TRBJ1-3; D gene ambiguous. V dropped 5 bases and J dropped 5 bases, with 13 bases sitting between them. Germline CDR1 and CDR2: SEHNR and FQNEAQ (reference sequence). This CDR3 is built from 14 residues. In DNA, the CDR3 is TGTGCCAGCAGCCCGATCGTGGGGAGAAACACCATATATTTT. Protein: CASSPIVGRNTIYF.

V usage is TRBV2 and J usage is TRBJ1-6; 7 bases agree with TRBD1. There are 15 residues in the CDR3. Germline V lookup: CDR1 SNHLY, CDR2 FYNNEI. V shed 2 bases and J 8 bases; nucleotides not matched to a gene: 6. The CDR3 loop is CASSEWDSGDSPLHF. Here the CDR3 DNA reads TGTGCCAGCAGTGAATGGGACAGTGGTGATTCACCCCTCCACTTT. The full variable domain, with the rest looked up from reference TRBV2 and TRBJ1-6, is EPEVTQTPSHQVTQMGQEVILRCVPISNHLYFYWYRQILGQKVEFLVSFYNNEISEKSEIFDDQFSVERPDGSNFTLKIRSTKLEDSAMYFCASSEWDSGDSPLHFGNGTRLTVT.

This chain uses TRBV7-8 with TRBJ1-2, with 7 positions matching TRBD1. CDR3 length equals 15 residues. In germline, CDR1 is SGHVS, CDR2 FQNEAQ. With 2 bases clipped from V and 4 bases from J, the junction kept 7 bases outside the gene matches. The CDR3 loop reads CASSLSRDRVYGYTF. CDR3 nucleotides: TGTGCCAGCAGCTTATCCCGCGACAGGGTCTATGGCTACACCTTC.

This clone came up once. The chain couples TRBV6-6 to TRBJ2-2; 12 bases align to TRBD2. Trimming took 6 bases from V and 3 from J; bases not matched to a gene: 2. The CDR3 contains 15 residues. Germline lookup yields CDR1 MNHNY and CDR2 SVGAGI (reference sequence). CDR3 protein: CASSRLAGDTGELFF. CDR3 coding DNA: TGTGCCAGCAGCAGACTAGCGGGGGACACCGGGGAGCTGTTTTTT.

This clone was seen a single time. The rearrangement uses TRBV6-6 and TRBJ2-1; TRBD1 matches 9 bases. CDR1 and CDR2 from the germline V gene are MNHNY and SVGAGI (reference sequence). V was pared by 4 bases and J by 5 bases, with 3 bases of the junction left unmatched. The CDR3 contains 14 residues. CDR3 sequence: CASSSGTGNNEQFF. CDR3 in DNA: TGTGCCAGCAGTTCCGGGACAGGGAACAATGAGCAGTTCTTC.